This TCR beta chain was retrieved from a study of blood T cell repertoires in COVID-19. Study at large: Italy, Spain and the United States were the sources of the convalescent and acute COVID-19 samples.

Assay used: immunoSEQ multiplex PCR; TCRdb lists only in-frame clones, some missing. This table has about 300,000 clones, approximately 90% appearing once. Cohorts were based on clinical histories the participants reported. The source is a man younger than 40 who had recovered from COVID-19. Source material: PBMCs or T cells enriched from blood (not recorded which).

The CDR3 spells CASSYWSGGSYEQYF. CDR3 bases: TGTGCCAGCAGTTACTGGAGCGGGGGATCCTACGAGCAGTACTTC. The rearrangement uses TRBV6-5 and TRBJ2-7; 8 bases are shared with TRBD2. Germline V lookup: CDR1 MNHEY, CDR2 SVGAGI. The ends lost 1 base at V and 1 base at J; junction bases unmatched: 3. The CDR3 extends over 15 amino acids.